Listed below are T cell receptor beta chains from one sample, sequenced in a study of cytomegalovirus exposure and HLA in healthy donors. Sequencing used immunoSEQ multiplex PCR; TCRdb keeps in-frame clones, though not all of them. The sample lists roughly 240,000 clones; 70% to 90% were seen once. The sequenced material came from PBMCs. These receptors came from a girl aged 2-9 years in good health and CMV-seronegative. Both conserved end residues are part of each CDR3. A D gene is named only where the DNA matches it firmly. The size of a clone is reported for some rows only, either as once, few or many, or as a class for expanded clones.

clone size	D gene	J gene	V gene	CDR3 protein	CDR3 DNA
once	-	TRBJ2-3	TRBV5-1	CASSGIKGQTDTQYF	TGCGCCAGCAGCGGGATAAAGGGGCAGACAGATACGCAGTATTTT
-	-	TRBJ1-2	TRBV11-2	CASSGGFWGFDYGYTF	TGTGCCAGCAGCGGGGGGTTTTGGGGCTTCGACTATGGCTACACCTTC
-	-	TRBJ1-1	TRBV19	CASSITDPNTEAFF	TGTGCCAGTAGTATAACAGATCCGAACACTGAAGCTTTCTTT
few	-	TRBJ2-7	TRBV5-4	CASSIMGDSYEQYF	TGTGCCAGCAGCATAATGGGGGACTCCTACGAGCAGTACTTC
-	-	TRBJ2-5	TRBV27	CASSRIRGKGDFQETQYF	TGTGCCAGCAGTCGCATCCGGGGGAAGGGAGACTTCCAAGAGACCCAGTACTTC
-	-	TRBJ1-1	TRBV7-9	CASSLAGVKGEREAFF	TGTGCCAGCAGCTTGGCGGGAGTAAAAGGGGAGAGGGAAGCTTTCTTT
few	-	TRBJ2-1	TRBV6-1	CASSEGQINEQFF	TGTGCCAGCAGTGAAGGGCAAATCAATGAGCAGTTCTTC
-	TRBD1	TRBJ2-7	TRBV6-1	CASASGTGLYEQYF	TGTGCCAGTGCATCTGGGACAGGCCTCTACGAGCAGTACTTC
-	-	TRBJ1-2	TRBV11-2	CASSLPQEGNYGYTF	TGTGCCAGCAGCCTTCCACAGGAGGGTAACTATGGCTACACCTTC
-	TRBD2	TRBJ2-7	TRBV6-5	CASSSLGLAGVEQYF	TGTGCCAGCAGTTCTTTGGGACTAGCGGGAGTCGAGCAGTACTTC
-	-	TRBJ1-4	TRBV29-1	CSVAADTATNEKLFF	TGCAGCGTTGCGGCTGACACCGCAACTAATGAAAAACTGTTTTTT
-	-	TRBJ1-3	TRBV6-5	CASRQVSGNTIYF	TGTGCCAGCAGACAGGTTTCTGGAAACACCATATATTTT
-	TRBD1	TRBJ2-7	TRBV29-1	CSARTGLTYEQYF	TGCAGCGCGCGGACAGGGCTGACCTACGAGCAGTACTTC
-	-	TRBJ2-5	TRBV4-2	CASSQEPTGEETQYF	TGTGCCAGCAGCCAAGAGCCGACAGGAGAAGAGACCCAGTACTTC
-	-	TRBJ2-3	TRBV9	CASSRLNTDTQYF	TGTGCCAGCAGCCGTCTAAACACAGATACGCAGTATTTT
-	TRBD1	TRBJ1-1	TRBV5-1	CASSFGQGVTFGTEAFF	TGCGCCAGCAGCTTCGGACAGGGAGTCACGTTTGGCACTGAAGCTTTCTTT
once	TRBD1	TRBJ1-1	TRBV7-9	CASSSQGAYTEAFF	TGTGCCAGCAGCTCTCAGGGGGCGTACACTGAAGCTTTCTTT
-	-	TRBJ2-3	TRBV7-9	CASSLARGRTDTQYF	TGTGCCAGCAGCTTAGCTCGGGGTCGCACAGATACGCAGTATTTT
-	-	TRBJ2-7	TRBV21-1	CASSKGELAGVFEQYF	TGTGCCAGCAGCAAAGGGGAACTAGCGGGAGTATTCGAGCAGTACTTC
-	TRBD1	TRBJ1-6	TRBV6-1	CASSAGQGRSSYNSPLHF	TGTGCCAGCAGTGCAGGACAGGGCCGTAGCTCCTATAATTCACCCCTCCACTTT
-	-	TRBJ1-1	TRBV11-3	CASSLERGTEAFF	TGTGCCAGCAGCTTAGAAAGGGGGACTGAAGCTTTCTTT
-	TRBD2	TRBJ2-5	TRBV19	CASSGLAGAQETQYF	TGTGCCAGTAGTGGACTAGCGGGAGCCCAAGAGACCCAGTACTTC
-	-	TRBJ1-2	TRBV19	CASSIGPGFYDGYTF	TGTGCCAGTAGTATAGGTCCAGGGTTCTACGATGGCTACACCTTC
-	-	TRBJ2-7	TRBV7-9	CSSSLLVSSPSEQYF	TGTTCCAGCAGCCTACTAGTCTCCTCCCCCTCCGAGCAGTACTTC
-	-	TRBJ2-7	TRBV6-1	CASNRGPASYEQYF	TGTGCCAGCAATAGAGGGCCGGCCTCCTACGAGCAGTACTTC
-	-	TRBJ2-7	TRBV5-1	CASSTQGWSYEQYF	TGCGCCAGCAGCACGCAGGGTTGGTCCTACGAGCAGTACTTC
-	-	TRBJ1-6	TRBV18	CASSSTVADSYNSPLHF	TGTGCCAGCTCATCGACAGTGGCGGACTCCTATAATTCACCCCTCCACTTT
-	-	TRBJ2-3	TRBV7-9	CASSLTSGIRDTQYF	TGTGCCAGCAGCTTAACCTCAGGGATCAGAGATACGCAGTATTTT
-	-	TRBJ1-6	TRBV4-1	CASSQGQSNNSPLHF	TGCGCCAGCAGCCAAGGACAGAGTAATAATTCACCCCTCCACTTT
-	-	TRBJ2-5	TRBV4-2	CASSQAAGKETQYF	TGTGCCAGCAGCCAAGCCGCGGGGAAAGAGACCCAGTACTTC
-	TRBD1	TRBJ1-2	TRBV2	CASSPDRALYGYTF	TGTGCCAGCAGTCCAGACAGGGCGCTCTATGGCTACACCTTC
-	TRBD1	TRBJ1-2	TRBV4-1	CASRRSTGGEYYGYTF	TGCGCCAGCAGAAGGTCTACAGGGGGCGAGTACTATGGCTACACCTTC
few	TRBD2	TRBJ2-2	TRBV7-9	CSSSLAVGRGNTGELFF	TGTTCCAGCAGCTTAGCGGTCGGGAGGGGGAACACCGGGGAGCTGTTTTTT
-	-	TRBJ2-2	TRBV6-6	CASSPRDPGGELFF	TGTGCCAGCAGTCCACGTGACCCAGGCGGGGAGCTGTTTTTT
-	-	TRBJ2-7	TRBV30	CAGRRGAYEQYF	TGTGCCGGGAGGCGCGGCGCCTACGAGCAGTACTTC
few	-	TRBJ1-2	TRBV29-1	CSVEDPQGWYGYTF	TGCAGCGTTGAAGATCCACAGGGTTGGTATGGCTACACCTTC
-	-	TRBJ2-7	TRBV7-8	CASSPNKGGVSSYEQYF	TGTGCCAGCAGCCCAAATAAGGGAGGAGTGAGCTCCTACGAGCAGTACTTC
once	TRBD1	TRBJ2-7	TRBV27	CASSARQGTAYEQYF	TGTGCCAGCAGTGCTAGACAGGGCACGGCCTACGAGCAGTACTTC
once	TRBD2	TRBJ2-1	TRBV5-1	CASSPGSGGSGSPGAYNEQFF	TGCGCCAGCAGCCCGGGATCAGGGGGTAGCGGGAGTCCGGGGGCCTACAATGAGCAGTTCTTC
few	-	TRBJ2-5	TRBV27	CASQRAYQETQYF	TGTGCCAGCCAGAGAGCGTACCAAGAGACCCAGTACTTC
-	-	TRBJ1-1	TRBV7-9	CASSLARVIVVTEAFF	TGTGCCAGCAGCTTAGCGCGCGTGATCGTAGTCACTGAAGCTTTCTTT
few	-	TRBJ1-1	TRBV27	CASSLSGRGMNTEAFF	TGTGCCAGCAGTTTATCGGGCAGGGGTATGAACACTGAAGCTTTCTTT
-	-	TRBJ2-1	TRBV10-3	CAISSTAGRIANEQFF	TGTGCCATCAGTTCGACGGCAGGGAGGATCGCGAATGAGCAGTTCTTC
once	-	TRBJ1-5	TRBV30	CAWSGDRINQPQHF	TGTGCCTGGAGTGGCGACAGGATTAATCAGCCCCAGCATTTT
-	TRBD2	TRBJ2-2	TRBV9	CASSVVGGVQNTGELFF	TGTGCCAGCAGCGTAGTGGGGGGGGTCCAGAACACCGGGGAGCTGTTTTTT
-	TRBD1	TRBJ1-1	TRBV18	CASSDRGWWDTEAFF	TGTGCCAGCTCCGACAGGGGTTGGTGGGACACTGAAGCTTTCTTT
-	-	TRBJ1-4	TRBV7-2	CASTYRPIATNEKLFF	TGTGCCAGCACCTACCGCCCCATCGCAACTAATGAAAAACTGTTTTTT
once	-	TRBJ2-7	TRBV29-1	CSVAGPQVNYEQYF	TGCAGCGTTGCTGGGCCACAGGTCAACTACGAGCAGTACTTC
-	TRBD2	TRBJ2-5	TRBV29-1	CSVALGGRPRETQYF	TGCAGCGTCGCTCTGGGAGGGCGCCCTCGGGAGACCCAGTACTTC
-	-	TRBJ2-7	TRBV9	CASSPGQGNNEQYF	TGTGCCAGCAGCCCCGGGCAGGGTAACAACGAGCAGTACTTC
once	-	TRBJ2-2	TRBV21-1	CASSKSRQANTGELFF	TGTGCCAGCAGCAAAAGCCGACAGGCAAACACCGGGGAGCTGTTTTTT
-	-	TRBJ1-5	TRBV27	CASSLRGSNQPQHF	TGTGCCAGCAGTTTACGAGGGAGCAATCAGCCCCAGCATTTT